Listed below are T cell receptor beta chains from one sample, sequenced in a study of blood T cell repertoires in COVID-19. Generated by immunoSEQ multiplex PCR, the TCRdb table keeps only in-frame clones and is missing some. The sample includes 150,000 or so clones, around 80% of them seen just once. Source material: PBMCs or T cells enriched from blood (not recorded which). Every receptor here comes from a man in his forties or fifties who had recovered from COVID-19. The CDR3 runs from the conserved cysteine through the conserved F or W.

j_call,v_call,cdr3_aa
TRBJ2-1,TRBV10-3,CAISEKRGYNEQFF
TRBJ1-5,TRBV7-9,CASTPGVGQPQHF
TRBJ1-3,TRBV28,CASSLFGGTWSF
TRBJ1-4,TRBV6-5,CASSSGETNEKLFF
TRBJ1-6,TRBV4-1,CASSQDRIGQGTSPLHF
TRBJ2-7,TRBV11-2,CASSLVRGSHEQYF
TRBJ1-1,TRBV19,CASTGIGTEAFF
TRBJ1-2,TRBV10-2,CASGEQGIFGYTF
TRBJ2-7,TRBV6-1,CASSDWDRGHYEQYF
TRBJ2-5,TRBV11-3,CASSSTGTLADLQETQYF
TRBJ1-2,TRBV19,CASSTQTEFGYTF
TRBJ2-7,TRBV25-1,CASKAGDYEQYF
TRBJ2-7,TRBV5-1,CASSFGLAGVSSYEQYF
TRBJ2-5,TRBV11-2,CASSLDRAGQETQYF
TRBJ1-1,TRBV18,CASSPRGDRNTEAFF
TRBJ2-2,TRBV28,CASRSTYRGGELFF
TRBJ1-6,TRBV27,CASSFSTQGASSPLHF
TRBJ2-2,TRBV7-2,CAGRPGTGRTGELFF